One and the same sample provided the 6 T cell receptor beta chains below, sequenced in a study of T cell changes during pregnancy in multiple sclerosis. Sequenced by immunoSEQ multiplex PCR; TCRdb stores in-frame clones only, minus some. In the table there are nearly 60,000 clones, roughly nine tenths of which are singletons. The specimen comprised CD4+ T cells from peripheral blood mononuclear cells, sampled after pregnancy. These receptors came from a female donor in good health, enrolled as a control in a pregnancy study.

The chain links TRBV19 to TRBJ1-1, with D possibly TRBD1 on 6 matching bases. The CDR3 length is 14 residues. Germline V lookup: CDR1 LNHDA, CDR2 SQIVND (reference sequence). Trimming took 7 bases from V and 5 from J, leaving 17 bases between them. CDR3 nucleotides: TGTGCCAGTAAATATGCGGGGGGCGCAACTGAAGCTTTCTTT. Translated, it gives CASKYAGGATEAFF. The full variable domain, rest sourced from reference TRBV19 and TRBJ1-1, is DGGITQSPKYLFRKEGQNVTLSCEQNLNHDAMYWYRQDPGQGLRLIYYSQIVNDFQKGDIAEGYSVSREKKESFPLTVTSAQKNPTAFYLCASKYAGGATEAFFGQGTRLTVV.

The chain carries TRBV18 and TRBJ2-2, with D uncertain. The V gene's germline CDR1 is KGHSH and CDR2 LQKENI. The CDR3 runs to 16 residues. V shed 1 base and J shed 4 bases, with 13 bases lying between them. The CDR3 is CASSPRAGRPTGELFF. The DNA for the CDR3 is TGTGCCAGCTCACCACGGGCAGGTCGCCCCACCGGGGAGCTGTTTTTT.

The chain links TRBV7-2 to TRBJ1-2; D not resolved. CDR3 length equals 13 residues. V was clipped by 1 base and J by 4 bases, with 7 bases between them. Germline CDR1 is SGHTA and CDR2 is FQGNSA. CDR3: CASSLDVSYGYTF. CDR3 sequence (DNA): TGTGCCAGCAGCTTAGATGTCAGCTATGGCTACACCTTC.

The chain carries TRBV6-5 and TRBJ1-2, with D possibly matching TRBD1 (5 bases). CDR1 is MNHEY, CDR2 SVGAGI, per germline. The CDR3 sequence is 15 residues long. V was cut by 7 bases and J by 3 bases, with 18 bases left in between. As DNA, the CDR3 is TGTGCCAGCACCCGCTCTGTCCAGGGCGACTATGGCTACACCTTC. It is translated as CASTRSVQGDYGYTF.

The rearrangement links TRBV27 to TRBJ1-1; D is possibly TRBD1 (6 bases). From germline, CDR1 is MNHEY and CDR2 SMNVEV (reference sequence). V was pared by 0 bases and J by 5 bases, with 10 bases between. There are 14 residues in the CDR3. CDR3: CASSLSQGRTEAFF. The CDR3 nucleotides read TGTGCCAGCAGTTTATCACAGGGTAGGACTGAAGCTTTCTTT.

There are a few counts of this clone. The genes are TRBV6-6 and TRBJ1-1; no definite D call. V lost 6 bases and J lost 1, with 9 bases in between. Looked up from germline, CDR1 is MNHNY and CDR2 is SVGAGI (reference sequence). The CDR3 is 13 residues long. CDR3 sequence (DNA): TGTGCCAGCAGCTTAACAGAGAACACTGAAGCTTTCTTT. This translates into CASSLTENTEAFF.